Sequencing of this T cell receptor (beta chain) was carried out in a study of blood T cell repertoires in COVID-19. Looking at the study overall: The United States, Italy and Spain were the sources of the acute and convalescent COVID-19 samples. From T cells, B-cell-depleted T cells, or PBMCs came the material, which was cDNA or gDNA.

Germline CDR1 and CDR2: KGHSH and LQKENI. The trim removed 8 bases at V and 9 bases at J, leaving 16 bases unmatched. The CDR3 has 15 residues. In the source study's methods: Researchers report that nucleated cell counts were estimated from reference gene primer amplification. Sequencing used immunoSEQ multiplex PCR; TCRdb keeps in-frame clones, though not all of them. V and J calls plus clone size are reproduced from that table; the DNA served to infer D and trimming. Here the sample spans approximately 140,000 clones, around 80% being singletons. This clone was detected only once. The J gene is TRBJ2-1, the V gene TRBV18; 7 bases map to TRBD1. The source of this sequence is an elderly man with acute or convalescent COVID-19. The sequencing sample was made of peripheral blood. The CDR3 nucleotides read TGTGCCAGCCCCTGGGACAGCGGATCCAGAAGTGAGCAGTTCTTC. It specifies CASPWDSGSRSEQFF.